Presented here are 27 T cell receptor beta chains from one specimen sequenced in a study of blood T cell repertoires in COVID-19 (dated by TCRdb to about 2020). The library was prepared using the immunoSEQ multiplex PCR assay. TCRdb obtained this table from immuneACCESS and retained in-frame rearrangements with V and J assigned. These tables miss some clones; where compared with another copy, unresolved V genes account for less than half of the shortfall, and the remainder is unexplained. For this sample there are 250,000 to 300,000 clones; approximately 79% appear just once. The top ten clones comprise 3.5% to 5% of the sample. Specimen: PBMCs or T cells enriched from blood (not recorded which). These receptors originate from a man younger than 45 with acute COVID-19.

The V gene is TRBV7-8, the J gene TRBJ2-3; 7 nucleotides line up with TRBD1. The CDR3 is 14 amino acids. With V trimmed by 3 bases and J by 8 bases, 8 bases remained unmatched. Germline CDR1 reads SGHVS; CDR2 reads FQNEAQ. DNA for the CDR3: TGTGCCAGCAGCTTCGGACAGGTTAAAACTACGCAGTATTTT. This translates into CASSFGQVKTTQYF.

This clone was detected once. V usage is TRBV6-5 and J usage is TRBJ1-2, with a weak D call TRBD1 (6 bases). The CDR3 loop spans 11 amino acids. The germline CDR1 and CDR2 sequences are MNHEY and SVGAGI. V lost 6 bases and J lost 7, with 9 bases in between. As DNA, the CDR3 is TGTGCCAGCAGCACAGGGTTTGGCTACACCTTC. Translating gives CASSTGFGYTF.

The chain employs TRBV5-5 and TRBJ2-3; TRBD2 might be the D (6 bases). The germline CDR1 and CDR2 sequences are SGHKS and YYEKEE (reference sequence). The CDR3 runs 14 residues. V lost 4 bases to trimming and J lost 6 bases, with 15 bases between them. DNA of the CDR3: TGTGCCAGCAGCCGCGGGACTTTCGGGGATACGCAGTATTTT. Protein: CASSRGTFGDTQYF.

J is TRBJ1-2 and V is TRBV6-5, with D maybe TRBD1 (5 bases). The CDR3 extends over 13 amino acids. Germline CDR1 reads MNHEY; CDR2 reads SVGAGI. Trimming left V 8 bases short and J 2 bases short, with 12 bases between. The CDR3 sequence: CASHPGGNYGYTF. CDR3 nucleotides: TGTGCCAGCCACCCGGGGGGGAACTATGGCTACACCTTC.

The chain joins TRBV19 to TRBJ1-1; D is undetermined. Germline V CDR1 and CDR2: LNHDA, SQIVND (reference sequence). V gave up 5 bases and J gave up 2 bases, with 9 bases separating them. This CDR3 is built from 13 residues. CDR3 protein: CASSPSGNTEAFF. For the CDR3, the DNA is TGTGCCAGTAGTCCCTCGGGAAACACTGAAGCTTTCTTT.

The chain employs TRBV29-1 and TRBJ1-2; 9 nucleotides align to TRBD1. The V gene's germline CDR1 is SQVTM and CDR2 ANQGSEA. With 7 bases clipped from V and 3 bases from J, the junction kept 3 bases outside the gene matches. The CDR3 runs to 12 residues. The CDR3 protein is CSATGGDYGYTF. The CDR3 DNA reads TGCAGCGCCACAGGGGGCGACTATGGCTACACCTTC. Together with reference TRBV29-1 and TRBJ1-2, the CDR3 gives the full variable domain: SAVISQKPSRDICQRGTSLTIQCQVDSQVTMMFWYRQQPGQSLTLIATANQGSEATYESGFVIDKFPISRPNLTFSTLTVSNMSPEDSSIYLCSATGGDYGYTFGSGTRLTVV.

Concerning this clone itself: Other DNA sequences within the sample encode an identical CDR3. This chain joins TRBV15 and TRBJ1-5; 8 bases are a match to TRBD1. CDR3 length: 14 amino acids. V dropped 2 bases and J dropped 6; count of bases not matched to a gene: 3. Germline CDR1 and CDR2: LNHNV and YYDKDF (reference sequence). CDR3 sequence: CATSRQGAGQPQHF. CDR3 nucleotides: TGTGCCACCAGCAGACAGGGGGCAGGTCAGCCCCAGCATTTT.

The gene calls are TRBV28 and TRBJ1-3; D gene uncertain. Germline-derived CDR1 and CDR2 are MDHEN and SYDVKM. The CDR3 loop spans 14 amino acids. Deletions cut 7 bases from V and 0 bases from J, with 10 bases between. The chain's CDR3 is CASTKLFSGNTIYF. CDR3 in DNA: TGTGCCAGCACCAAACTCTTCTCTGGAAACACCATATATTTT.

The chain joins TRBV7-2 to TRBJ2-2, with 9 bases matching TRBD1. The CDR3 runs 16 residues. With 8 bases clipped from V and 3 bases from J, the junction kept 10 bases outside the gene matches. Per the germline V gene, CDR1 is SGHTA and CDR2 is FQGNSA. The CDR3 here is CASPSRTGEYTGELFF. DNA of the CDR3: TGTGCCAGCCCGTCCCGGACAGGGGAATACACCGGGGAGCTGTTTTTT.

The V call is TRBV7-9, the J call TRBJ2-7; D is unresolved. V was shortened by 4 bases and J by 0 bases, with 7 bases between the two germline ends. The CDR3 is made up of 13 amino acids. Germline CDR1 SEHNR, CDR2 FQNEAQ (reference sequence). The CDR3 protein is CASSSTGSYEQYV. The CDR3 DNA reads TGTGCCAGCAGCTCGACTGGCTCCTACGAGCAGTACGTC.

CDR3 sequence: CASSWGEGTPGSPLHF. DNA of the CDR3: TGTGCCAGCAGTTGGGGGGAGGGGACCCCAGGGTCACCCCTCCACTTT. This chain links TRBV28 with TRBJ1-6, with TRBD1 as a possible D gene (5 bases). CDR3 length: 16 amino acids. Germline V gene lookup returns CDR1 MDHEN and CDR2 SYDVKM. Trimming shortened V by 4 bases and J by 10 bases, and 20 bases separated the two germline ends.

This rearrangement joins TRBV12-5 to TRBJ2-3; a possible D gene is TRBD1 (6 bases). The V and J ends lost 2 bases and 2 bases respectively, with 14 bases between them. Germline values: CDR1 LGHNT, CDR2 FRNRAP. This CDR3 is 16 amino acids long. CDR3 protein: CASGLNPGHPTDTQYF. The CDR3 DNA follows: TGTGCTAGTGGTTTGAATCCGGGACATCCCACAGATACGCAGTATTTT.

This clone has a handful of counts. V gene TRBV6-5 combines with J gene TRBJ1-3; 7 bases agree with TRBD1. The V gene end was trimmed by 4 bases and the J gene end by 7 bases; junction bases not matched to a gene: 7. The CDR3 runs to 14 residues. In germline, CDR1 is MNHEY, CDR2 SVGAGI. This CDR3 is CASSSSTGLNTIYF. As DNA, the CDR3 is TGTGCCAGCAGTTCCTCGACAGGGTTGAACACCATATATTTT.

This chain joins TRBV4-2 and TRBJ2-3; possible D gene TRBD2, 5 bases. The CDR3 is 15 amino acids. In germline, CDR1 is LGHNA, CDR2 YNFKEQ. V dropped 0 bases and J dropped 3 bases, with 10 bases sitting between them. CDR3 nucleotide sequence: TGTGCCAGCAGCCAAGAGGTAGCGTATACAGATACGCAGTATTTT. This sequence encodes CASSQEVAYTDTQYF.

This CDR3 reads CASSAQLAASTDTQYF. Written as DNA, the CDR3 is TGTGCCAGCAGCGCCCAACTAGCGGCTAGCACAGATACGCAGTATTTT. V usage is TRBV7-2 and J usage is TRBJ2-3; 8 bases fit TRBD2. This CDR3 comprises 16 residues. The junction had 7 bases not matched to a gene; V was cut back by 5 bases and J by 0 bases. Germline CDR1 and CDR2: SGHTA and FQGNSA.

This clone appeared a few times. The DNA for the CDR3 is TGTGCCACTCTAGGACAGTTCACAGATACGCAGTATTTT. Protein sequence: CATLGQFTDTQYF. This rearrangement joins TRBV28 to TRBJ2-3; D might be TRBD1 (6 bases). The germline CDR1 and CDR2 sequences are MDHEN and SYDVKM. CDR3 length: 13 residues. Trimming pared 10 bases from V and 2 bases from J, leaving 13 bases between.

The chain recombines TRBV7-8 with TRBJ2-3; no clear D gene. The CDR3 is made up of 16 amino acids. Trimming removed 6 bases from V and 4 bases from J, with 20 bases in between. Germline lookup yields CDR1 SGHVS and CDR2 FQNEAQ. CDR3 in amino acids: CASRPSERAPPDTQYF. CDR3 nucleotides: TGTGCCAGCAGGCCGTCCGAGAGAGCCCCCCCAGATACGCAGTATTTT.

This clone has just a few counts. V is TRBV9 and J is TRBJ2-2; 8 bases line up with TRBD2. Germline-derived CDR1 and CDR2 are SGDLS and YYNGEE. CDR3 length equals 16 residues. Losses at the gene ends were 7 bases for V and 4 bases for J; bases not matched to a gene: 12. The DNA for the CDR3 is TGTGCCAGCGGGAGGCGGGGGGCCACCGGCACCGGGGAGCTGTTTTTT. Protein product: CASGRRGATGTGELFF.

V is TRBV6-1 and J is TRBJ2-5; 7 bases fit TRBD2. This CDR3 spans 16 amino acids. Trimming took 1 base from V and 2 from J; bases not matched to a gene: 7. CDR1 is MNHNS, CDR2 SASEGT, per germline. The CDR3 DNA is TGTGCCAGCAGTGAAGGTTGGGACTACCTACAAGAGACCCAGTACTTC. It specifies CASSEGWDYLQETQYF.

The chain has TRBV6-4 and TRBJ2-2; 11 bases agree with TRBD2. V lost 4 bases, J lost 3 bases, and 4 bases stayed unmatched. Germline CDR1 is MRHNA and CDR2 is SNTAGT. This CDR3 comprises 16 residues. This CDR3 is CASSGVTSGDTGELFF. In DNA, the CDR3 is TGTGCCAGCAGTGGGGTGACTAGCGGGGACACCGGGGAGCTGTTTTTT.

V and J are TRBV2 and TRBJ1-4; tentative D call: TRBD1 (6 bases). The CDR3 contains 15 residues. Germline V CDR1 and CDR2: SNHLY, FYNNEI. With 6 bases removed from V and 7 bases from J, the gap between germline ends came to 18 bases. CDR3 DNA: TGTGCCAGCAGGGCCCGAGGGGGATCTAGTGAAAAACTGTTTTTT. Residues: CASRARGGSSEKLFF.

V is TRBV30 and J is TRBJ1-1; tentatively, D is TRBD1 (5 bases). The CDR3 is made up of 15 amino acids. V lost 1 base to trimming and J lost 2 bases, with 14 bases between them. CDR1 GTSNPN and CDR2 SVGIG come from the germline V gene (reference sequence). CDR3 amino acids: CAWSGSRGYNTEAFF. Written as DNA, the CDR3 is TGTGCCTGGAGTGGCTCTAGGGGTTATAACACTGAAGCTTTCTTT.

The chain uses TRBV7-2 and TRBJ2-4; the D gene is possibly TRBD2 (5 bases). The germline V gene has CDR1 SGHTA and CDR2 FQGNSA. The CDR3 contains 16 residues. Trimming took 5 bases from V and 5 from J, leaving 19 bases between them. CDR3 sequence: CASSPQGQLRENIQYF. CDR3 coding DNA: TGTGCCAGCAGCCCCCAAGGGCAGCTGCGGGAAAACATTCAGTACTTC.

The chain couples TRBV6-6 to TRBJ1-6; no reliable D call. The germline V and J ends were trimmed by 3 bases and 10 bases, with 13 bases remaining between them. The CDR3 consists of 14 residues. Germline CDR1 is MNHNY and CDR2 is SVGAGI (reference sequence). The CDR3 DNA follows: TGTGCCAGCAGTTATGAGGCAAACGGGTCACCCCTCCACTTT. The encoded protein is CASSYEANGSPLHF.

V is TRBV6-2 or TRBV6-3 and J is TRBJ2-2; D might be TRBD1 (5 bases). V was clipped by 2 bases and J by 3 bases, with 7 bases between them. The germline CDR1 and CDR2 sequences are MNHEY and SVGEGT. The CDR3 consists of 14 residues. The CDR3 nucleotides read TGTGCCAGCAGTTACGACAGCGACACCGGGGAGCTGTTTTTT. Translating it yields CASSYDSDTGELFF.

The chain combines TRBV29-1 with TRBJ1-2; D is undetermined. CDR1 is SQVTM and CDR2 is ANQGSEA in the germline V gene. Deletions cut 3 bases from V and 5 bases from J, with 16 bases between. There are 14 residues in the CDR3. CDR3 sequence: CSVDVPEKRYGYTF. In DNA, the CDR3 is TGCAGCGTTGACGTGCCGGAGAAGAGATATGGCTACACCTTC.

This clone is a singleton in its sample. The CDR3 DNA reads as TGTGCCAGCAGCACCGGTGGGGCCAACGTCCTGACTTTC. Amino acids: CASSTGGANVLTF. The J gene is TRBJ2-6, the V gene TRBV7-9; the D is unclear. V was cut by 5 bases and J by 3 bases, with 5 bases left in between. The CDR3 runs to 13 residues. The germline V gene encodes CDR1 SEHNR and CDR2 FQNEAQ (reference sequence).